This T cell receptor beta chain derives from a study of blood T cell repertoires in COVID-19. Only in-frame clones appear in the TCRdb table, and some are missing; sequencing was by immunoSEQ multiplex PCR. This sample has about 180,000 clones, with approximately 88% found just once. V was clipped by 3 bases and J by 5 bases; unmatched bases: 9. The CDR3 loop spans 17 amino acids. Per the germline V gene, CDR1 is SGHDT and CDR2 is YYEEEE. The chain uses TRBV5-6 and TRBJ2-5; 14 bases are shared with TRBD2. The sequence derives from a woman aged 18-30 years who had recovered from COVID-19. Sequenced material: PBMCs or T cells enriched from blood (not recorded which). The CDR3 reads CASSWGLAGAGGETQYF. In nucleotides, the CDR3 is TGTGCCAGCAGCTGGGGACTAGCGGGGGCCGGAGGGGAGACCCAGTACTTC.